These T cell receptor beta chains were read from a single sample in a study of cytomegalovirus exposure and HLA in healthy donors. Sequencing was performed with immunoSEQ multiplex PCR; in TCRdb, only in-frame clones are kept and a portion is missing. There are around 130,000 clones in the sample; about four fifths occur only once, and roughly 5.5% lies in the top ten. The sample consisted of PBMCs. Receptor source: a man aged 25 to 40 in good health and CMV-seronegative. Both conserved end residues are part of each CDR3. D genes are given only for firm matches. The size entry is marked missing in some rows and otherwise reads once, few, many or a size class.

J | D | V | size | length | CDR3 | DNA
TRBJ1-1 | TRBD1 | TRBV4-3 | . | 15 | CASSQVWDRNTEAFF | TGCGCCAGCAGCCAAGTCTGGGACAGAAACACTGAAGCTTTCTTT
TRBJ2-1 | . | TRBV29-1 | . | 16 | CSVEDLGAGTYNEQFF | TGCAGCGTTGAAGATCTAGGCGCGGGTACCTACAATGAGCAGTTCTTC
TRBJ2-7 | TRBD1 | TRBV7-6 | . | 14 | CASSLAGTGYEQYF | TGTGCCAGCAGCTTAGCCGGGACAGGCTACGAGCAGTACTTC
TRBJ2-7 | . | TRBV2 | once | 11 | CASSTSYEQYF | TGTGCCAGCAGTACTTCCTACGAGCAGTACTTC
TRBJ1-5 | TRBD1 | TRBV7-2 | . | 16 | CASSLLGQGANQPQHF | TGTGCCAGCAGCTTACTGGGACAGGGGGCGAATCAGCCCCAGCATTTT
TRBJ2-5 | . | TRBV6-1 | . | 14 | CASSEASRGYGQYF | TGTGCCAGCAGTGAAGCAAGTCGGGGGTACGGGCAGTACTTC
TRBJ1-2 | . | TRBV25-1 | . | 14 | CASSEAGTGYGYTF | TGTGCCAGCAGTGAAGCGGGGACGGGCTATGGCTACACCTTC
TRBJ1-2 | . | TRBV5-1 | once | 16 | CASSLGQIALDYGYTF | TGCGCCAGCAGCTTGGGGCAGATAGCTTTGGACTATGGCTACACCTTC
TRBJ2-5 | TRBD2 | TRBV7-2 | . | 17 | CASSLVASGRPQETQYF | TGTGCCAGCAGCTTAGTCGCTAGCGGGAGACCTCAAGAGACCCAGTACTTC
TRBJ1-3 | . | TRBV7-9 | . | 16 | CASSSGQRYYGNTIYF | TGTGCCAGCAGCTCCGGACAGCGATACTATGGAAACACCATATATTTT
TRBJ2-3 | . | TRBV19 | few | 15 | CASSIGQPSTDTQYF | TGTGCCAGTAGTATAGGACAGCCTAGCACAGATACGCAGTATTTT
TRBJ2-7 | TRBD1 | TRBV27 | . | 12 | CASGQGVYEQYF | TGTGCCAGCGGACAGGGGGTCTACGAGCAGTACTTC
TRBJ2-2 | TRBD1 | TRBV6-6 | . | 15 | CASSYSRGRTGELFF | TGTGCCAGCAGTTACTCCAGGGGGCGAACCGGGGAGCTGTTTTTT
TRBJ2-1 | . | TRBV27 | . | 14 | CASSMTGILNEQFF | TGTGCCAGCAGTATGACAGGAATTTTGAATGAGCAGTTCTTC
TRBJ1-1 | TRBD1 | TRBV18 | once | 17 | CASSPQSTGARTGEAFF | TGTGCCAGCTCACCTCAGTCTACAGGGGCCAGAACAGGTGAAGCTTTCTTT
TRBJ2-2 | . | TRBV5-1 | . | 14 | CASSFGAGDGELFF | TGCGCCAGCAGCTTTGGTGCAGGGGACGGGGAGCTGTTTTTT
TRBJ2-5 | . | TRBV5-1 | . | 14 | CASSLGDFQETQYF | TGCGCCAGCAGCTTGGGGGACTTCCAAGAGACCCAGTACTTC
TRBJ2-3 | . | TRBV10-3 | . | 16 | CAISESGGFSLDTQYF | TGTGCCATCAGTGAGTCGGGGGGATTTAGCTTAGATACGCAGTATTTT
TRBJ1-1 | TRBD1 | TRBV5-6 | few | 16 | CASSKKTGTMNTEAFF | TGTGCCAGCAGCAAAAAGACAGGGACCATGAACACTGAAGCTTTCTTT
TRBJ1-5 | TRBD1 | TRBV30 | . | 16 | CAWSEGTGMGDQPQHF | TGTGCCTGGAGTGAGGGGACAGGGATGGGGGATCAGCCCCAGCATTTT
TRBJ1-2 | TRBD1 | TRBV5-6 | . | 13 | CASSLYGTEDATF | TGTGCCAGCAGCTTGTATGGGACAGAGGATGCCACCTTC
TRBJ2-3 | . | TRBV6-6 | few | 14 | CASRKRSGTDTQYF | TGTGCCAGCAGGAAACGGAGCGGCACAGATACGCAGTATTTT
TRBJ2-5 | . | TRBV7-9 | few | 13 | CASSVAGQETQYF | TGTGCCAGCAGCGTGGCAGGTCAAGAGACCCAGTACTTC
TRBJ1-5 | . | TRBV7-2 | . | 14 | CASSHDSFNQPQHF | TGTGCCAGCAGCCACGACAGCTTCAATCAGCCCCAGCATTTT
TRBJ2-7 | . | TRBV2 | . | 15 | CASMREGGFSYEQYF | TGTGCCAGCATGAGGGAGGGGGGCTTCTCCTACGAGCAGTACTTC
TRBJ1-2 | . | TRBV7-9 | once | 13 | CASSLDSDYGYTF | TGTGCCAGCAGCTTAGATTCAGACTATGGCTACACCTTC
TRBJ1-5 | . | TRBV15 | . | 15 | CATSREGGPGQPQHF | TGTGCCACCAGCAGAGAAGGAGGCCCCGGTCAGCCCCAGCATTTT
TRBJ1-3 | . | TRBV7-9 | . | 13 | CASSLTAGNTIYF | TGTGCCAGCAGCTTAACAGCTGGAAACACCATATATTTT
TRBJ2-2 | . | TRBV5-4 | . | 13 | CASSLQGSGELFF | TGTGCCAGCAGCTTACAGGGCAGCGGGGAGCTGTTTTTT
TRBJ2-5 | . | TRBV5-1 | . | 16 | CASSPAPGSGVETQYF | TGCGCCAGCAGCCCGGCCCCCGGGTCTGGAGTAGAGACCCAGTACTTC
TRBJ1-1 | . | TRBV28 | . | 14 | CASSLSQRQVEAFF | TGTGCCAGCAGTTTAAGTCAACGGCAGGTTGAAGCTTTCTTT
TRBJ1-1 | TRBD1 | TRBV5-1 | . | 16 | CASSLALGGGNTEAFF | TGCGCCAGCAGCTTGGCCTTAGGGGGCGGAAACACTGAAGCTTTCTTT
TRBJ1-1 | . | TRBV5-6 | . | 13 | CASSLGTGWWAFF | TGTGCCAGCAGCTTGGGGACGGGATGGTGGGCTTTCTTT
TRBJ2-5 | . | TRBV30 | . | 13 | CAWSGVSKETQYF | TGTGCCTGGAGTGGCGTATCAAAAGAGACCCAGTACTTC
TRBJ2-5 | TRBD1 | TRBV19 | . | 14 | CASSKDRSQETQYF | TGTGCCAGTAGTAAGGACAGGTCACAAGAGACCCAGTACTTC
TRBJ2-1 | . | TRBV27 | . | 13 | CASSLRGYNEQFF | TGTGCCAGCAGTTTGCGGGGCTACAATGAGCAGTTCTTC
TRBJ1-1 | . | TRBV30 | . | 16 | CAWSRLNSGIRTEAFF | TGTGCCTGGAGCCGACTCAATTCAGGGATTCGCACTGAAGCTTTCTTT
TRBJ1-1 | . | TRBV5-1 | . | 16 | CASSLAGGVMNTEAFF | TGCGCCAGCAGCTTGGCCGGGGGGGTAATGAACACTGAAGCTTTCTTT
TRBJ2-7 | TRBD2 | TRBV29-1 | once | 14 | CSVVGSGRAYEQYF | TGCAGCGTTGTGGGTAGCGGGAGAGCCTACGAGCAGTACTTC
TRBJ1-6 | TRBD1 | TRBV5-1 | . | 14 | CASSPGTGGTPLHF | TGCGCCAGCAGCCCCGGGACAGGGGGCACACCCCTCCACTTT